This T cell receptor beta chain is drawn from a study of OX40 agonist ivuxolimab in advanced cancers. Study-level background: With a range of 23 to 79, age averaged roughly 60 years, and around 83% were male. Study-wide results and caveats: Among the least clonally expanded were partial responders at 0.1-3.0 mg/kg. Researchers report that CD8+ T cells had, on average, more expanded clones than CD4+.

The repertoire was sequenced with immunoSEQ multiplex PCR; TCRdb's copy has only in-frame clones and lacks some. The sample includes tens of thousands of clones, about 76% seen only once; the top ten take about 5.8%. Turning to this clone: Its antigen is still unknown.

This CDR3 contains 16 residues. The germline V gene encodes CDR1 SGHDT and CDR2 YYEEEE. Trimming took off 3 bases at V and 2 bases at J, with 15 bases between the two ends. Systemic immunosuppression or autoimmune disease history was grounds to exclude patients. The sequences come from CD4+ or CD8+ T cells sorted from blood, collected in a trial of the OX40 agonist ivuxolimab. The chain joins TRBV5-6 to TRBJ1-5; a possible D gene is TRBD1 (6 bases). The TCR sequence derives from an adult with an advanced solid tumor such as melanoma, head and neck, liver or kidney cancer. CDR3 bases: TGTGCCAGCAGCTCTTCTCAGGGGTTTGGCAATCAGCCCCAGCATTTT. Amino acids: CASSSSQGFGNQPQHF. The variable domain in full, completed from reference TRBV5-6 and TRBJ1-5, reads DAGVTQSPTHLIKTRGQQVTLRCSPKSGHDTVSWYQQALGQGPQFIFQYYEEEERQRGNFPDRFSGHQFPNYSSELNVNALLLGDSALYLCASSSSQGFGNQPQHFGDGTRLSIL.